This T cell receptor (beta chain) was captured in a study of a mutant IDH1 vaccine in newly diagnosed glioma. In the study overall: The earlier regimen, radiotherapy, temozolomide, or both, was most often both.

TCRdb's copy holds only in-frame clones and misses some; the assay was immunoSEQ multiplex PCR. The sample lists 73,000 or so clones; roughly 83% were seen once. About this clone itself: The antigen remains undetermined.

V shed 5 bases and J 5 bases; nucleotides not matched to a gene: 7. Germline V gene sequence: CDR1 SEHNR, CDR2 FQNEAQ (reference sequence). This CDR3 has 15 residues. Time point noted: week 35, safety follow-up. What each vaccine dose contained was 300 ug of mutant IDH1 20-mer peptide, accompanied by topical imiquimod. Each tumor in the donors was a new WHO grade 3 or 4 astrocytoma, IDH1-mutant and ATRX-lost. Findings and limits, study-wide: Pseudoprogression apparently lacked any relation to changes in top peripheral T cell clonotypes.

The sample in question was PBMCs, obtained from a glioma patient whose treatment included an IDH1 peptide vaccine. J is TRBJ2-2 and V is TRBV7-9; TRBD2 aligns across 8 bases. This receptor was taken from a young man with glioma. The CDR3, as DNA: TGTGCCAGCAGCCAGTCGTTAGCGGGGACCGGGGAGCTGTTTTTT. This translates into CASSQSLAGTGELFF.